The 25 T cell receptor beta chains below come from one sample, sequenced in a study of CD8 T cells in Susac syndrome. cDNA came from about 0.5 to 1 ug RNA primed by random hexamers. MiXCR, applied by TCRdb to the immunoSEQ multiplex PCR reads, yields one record per CDR3 protein. Among 250,000 to 300,000 distinct CDR3 sequences listed, approximately 89% were seen once. The sequenced material came from CD8+ T cells from PBMCs. The source of these receptors is a human donor with multiple sclerosis.

The V and J genes are TRBV12-3 or TRBV12-4 and TRBJ2-1; D is perhaps TRBD1 (6 bases). V was shortened by 7 bases and J by 10 bases, with 20 bases between the two germline ends. This CDR3 has 14 amino acids. The DNA for the CDR3 is TGTGCCAGCACATTGGACGGTTGGGGGCAGGAGCAGTTCTTC. It codes for CASTLDGWGQEQFF.

V usage is TRBV27 and J usage is TRBJ2-7, with TRBD2 matching 10 bases. Germline V gives CDR1 MNHEY, CDR2 SMNVEV (reference sequence). Trimming at V came to 5 bases and at J to 2 bases, leaving 6 bases not matched to a gene. The length of the CDR3 is 15 residues. The CDR3 DNA is TGTGCCAGCAGTCTAGGGACTAGCGAAGCCTACGAGCAGTACTTC. Translating gives CASSLGTSEAYEQYF.

The rearrangement links TRBV7-2 to TRBJ2-7, with TRBD2 matching over 9 bases. Germline V gene sequence: CDR1 SGHTA, CDR2 FQGNSA. V shed 4 bases and J 3 bases; nucleotides not matched to a gene: 13. The CDR3 covers 17 residues. The CDR3 nucleotides are TGTGCCAGCAGCTCTCCTTTTAGCGGGAGACTAGGCTACGAGCAGTACTTC. Its protein is CASSSPFSGRLGYEQYF.

V and J are TRBV27 and TRBJ1-4; D gene uncertain. CDR3 length equals 13 residues. Trimming left V 2 bases short and J 4 bases short, with 5 bases between. Germline V CDR1 and CDR2: MNHEY, SMNVEV (reference sequence). The CDR3 bases are TGTGCCAGCAGTTTACAGATTAATGAAAAACTGTTTTTT. Translated: CASSLQINEKLFF. Drawing the rest from reference TRBV27 and TRBJ1-4, the complete variable domain is EAQVTQNPRYLITVTGKKLTVTCSQNMNHEYMSWYRQDPGLGLRQIYYSMNVEVTDKGDVPEGYKVSRKEKRNFPLILESPSPNQTSLYFCASSLQINEKLFFGSGTQLSVL.

This clonotype was recorded once. CDR3 amino acids: CASSIRLQVPNEQFF. CDR3 nucleotide sequence: TGCGCCAGCAGCATCCGCTTACAGGTTCCCAATGAGCAGTTCTTC. V and J are TRBV5-1 and TRBJ2-1; D might be TRBD1 (5 bases). Germline-derived CDR1 and CDR2 are SGHRS and YFSETQ. Trimming pared 4 bases from V and 6 bases from J, leaving 17 bases between. The length of the CDR3 is 15 residues.

This chain links TRBV7-8 with TRBJ2-7; D call uncertain. CDR3 length equals 17 residues. The germline V gene encodes CDR1 SGHVS and CDR2 FQNEAQ. The V and J ends lost 4 bases and 0 bases respectively, with 19 bases between them. The CDR3, as DNA: TGTGCCAGCAGCTCTCCCCAAAGAGGCAGAAGCTCCTACGAGCAGTACTTC. Residues: CASSSPQRGRSSYEQYF.

V usage is TRBV5-6 and J usage is TRBJ2-1; no firm D call. The ends were cut back, 3 bases at V and 0 bases at J, with 10 bases in the middle. Germline V gene sequence: CDR1 SGHDT, CDR2 YYEEEE. The CDR3 runs 15 residues. The CDR3 is CASSSPQSSYNEQFF. The DNA for the CDR3 is TGTGCCAGCAGCTCACCGCAGAGCTCCTACAATGAGCAGTTCTTC.

V gene TRBV9 combines with J gene TRBJ2-1, with 8 bases lining up with TRBD2. Germline loops: CDR1 SGDLS, CDR2 YYNGEE. The CDR3 spans 17 residues. With V trimmed by 5 bases and J by 3 bases, 13 bases remained unmatched. CDR3 nucleotides: TGTGCCAGCAGTGCCCTTCCCCAGCGGGAGAGCTACAATGAGCAGTTCTTC. Its translation is CASSALPQRESYNEQFF.

The chain links TRBV27 to TRBJ2-1, with 7 bases matching TRBD1. The germline gives CDR1 MNHEY, CDR2 SMNVEV (reference sequence). The CDR3 has 13 amino acids. V lost 4 bases, J lost 5 bases, and 2 bases stayed unmatched. The CDR3 sequence: CASSWDSDNEQFF. The DNA for the CDR3 is TGTGCCAGCAGTTGGGACAGCGACAATGAGCAGTTCTTC.

The chain links TRBV19 to TRBJ2-7; the match to TRBD1 covers 11 bases. The trim removed 5 bases at V and 3 bases at J, leaving 6 bases unmatched. Germline loops: CDR1 LNHDA, CDR2 SQIVND (reference sequence). The CDR3 loop spans 15 amino acids. The CDR3 sequence: CASSAGTGGIYEQYF. The DNA of the CDR3 is TGTGCCAGTAGTGCCGGGACAGGGGGTATCTACGAGCAGTACTTC.

This clonotype was seen just once. J is TRBJ2-7 and V is TRBV12-3 or TRBV12-4; D call uncertain. V dropped 5 bases and J dropped 1 base, with 9 bases sitting between them. This CDR3 contains 13 residues. The CDR3 DNA sequence: TGTGCCAGCAGTGGCGGCCCTTCCTACGAGCAGTACTTC. It translates to CASSGGPSYEQYF.

The rearrangement uses TRBV5-1 and TRBJ1-1; 8 bases are shared with TRBD1. CDR3 length: 14 amino acids. V was clipped by 3 bases and J by 5 bases; unmatched bases: 6. Per the germline V gene, CDR1 is SGHRS and CDR2 is YFSETQ. CDR3 sequence reads: CASSYAGGATEAFF. The CDR3 nucleotides are TGCGCCAGCAGCTATGCAGGGGGCGCGACTGAAGCTTTCTTT.

This chain connects TRBV4-2 to TRBJ2-5; 8 bases line up with TRBD2. The CDR3 contains 15 residues. The germline gives CDR1 LGHNA, CDR2 YNFKEQ. Unmatched junction bases numbered 6, after V lost 2 bases and J lost 4 bases. CDR3 region: CASSQTGGLGETQYF. In DNA form, the CDR3 reads TGTGCCAGCAGCCAAACGGGGGGGCTGGGAGAGACCCAGTACTTC.

The rearrangement joins TRBV29-1 to TRBJ1-2; D is undetermined. Deletions cut 4 bases from V and 0 bases from J, with 6 bases between. The CDR3 spans 12 residues. From germline, CDR1 is SQVTM and CDR2 ANQGSEA. CDR3 in DNA: TGCAGCGTTGTTGGTACTAACTATGGCTACACCTTC. This gives the protein CSVVGTNYGYTF.

This clonotype was seen a handful of times. This sequence joins TRBV7-9 and TRBJ2-7, with TRBD1 as a possible D gene (9 bases). Germline V CDR1 and CDR2: SEHNR, FQNEAQ (reference sequence). CDR3 length equals 16 residues. V was trimmed by 4 bases and J by 3 bases, leaving 19 bases between them. The DNA of the CDR3 is TGTGCCAGCAGCTCGGGAGGGACAGGGATATTCTACGAGCAGTACTTC. It translates to CASSSGGTGIFYEQYF.

This clonotype came up once. This chain connects TRBV28 to TRBJ2-5; D may be TRBD1 (6 bases). The CDR3 sequence is 13 residues long. V dropped 6 bases and J dropped 2 bases, with 10 bases sitting between them. Germline V gene data show CDR1 as MDHEN and CDR2 as SYDVKM. The CDR3 here is CASRGALQETQYF. Here the CDR3 DNA reads TGTGCCAGCAGGGGGGCGCTACAAGAGACCCAGTACTTC.

V usage is TRBV3-1 and J usage is TRBJ2-7; D may be TRBD1 or TRBD2 (5 bases each). The CDR3 totals 15 residues. V was trimmed by 4 bases and J by 2 bases, leaving 15 bases between them. The germline V gene has CDR1 LGHDT and CDR2 YNNKEL (reference sequence). The CDR3 loop reads CASSRARDGTYEQYF. The CDR3 DNA follows: TGTGCCAGCAGCCGCGCCCGGGACGGGACCTACGAGCAGTACTTC.

The V gene is TRBV20-1, the J gene TRBJ2-3; 7 bases are shared with TRBD2. The V segment lost 3 bases and the J segment 6 bases; nucleotides outside the gene matches: 12. The CDR3 has 15 residues. Germline V gene data show CDR1 as DFQATT and CDR2 as SNEGSKA (reference sequence). The CDR3 loop is CSASGSSGVLDTQYF. Here the CDR3 DNA reads TGCAGTGCTAGTGGTTCTAGCGGAGTCCTGGATACGCAGTATTTT.

This sequence joins TRBV9 and TRBJ2-1; a weak D match, TRBD2 (6 bases). CDR3 length equals 15 residues. V lost 0 bases, J lost 4 bases, and 11 bases lay in between. Per germline, CDR1 SGDLS and CDR2 YYNGEE. CDR3 residues: CASSVVGGKYNEQFF. The CDR3, as DNA: TGTGCCAGCAGCGTAGTGGGCGGGAAATACAATGAGCAGTTCTTC.

The rearrangement joins TRBV12-3 or TRBV12-4 to TRBJ1-2, with 9 bases identical to TRBD1. The CDR3 contains 16 residues. J lost 0 bases, V lost 6 bases, and 8 bases had no gene match. Written as DNA, the CDR3 is TGTGCCAGCAGCCTGGACAGGGGTGCATCTAACTATGGCTACACCTTC. Protein: CASSLDRGASNYGYTF.

V gene TRBV6-5 combines with J gene TRBJ2-1; D is possibly TRBD2 (5 bases). The germline V gene encodes CDR1 MNHEY and CDR2 SVGAGI. The CDR3 totals 11 residues. The V end lost 7 bases, the J end lost 7 bases, and 8 bases lay between the germline ends. The DNA for the CDR3 is TGTGCCAGCAAGCGGATGAATGAGCAGTTCTTC. Translated: CASKRMNEQFF.

The rearrangement uses TRBV27 and TRBJ2-7; possible D gene TRBD2, 6 bases. The CDR3 has 18 residues. The V gene lost 5 bases and the J gene lost 3 bases, with 26 bases spanning the gap. The germline V gene encodes CDR1 MNHEY and CDR2 SMNVEV (reference sequence). The CDR3 sequence is CASSDRRGSVFIGYEQYF. In DNA form, the CDR3 reads TGTGCCAGCAGTGATCGGAGGGGATCTGTATTTATTGGCTACGAGCAGTACTTC.

The rearrangement links TRBV7-9 to TRBJ2-1; 8 bases fit TRBD1. V lost 5 bases and J lost 8; bases outside the gene matches: 11. The CDR3 totals 15 residues. Germline V gene data show CDR1 as SEHNR and CDR2 as FQNEAQ (reference sequence). CDR3 bases: TGTGCCAGCAGCACCTGGACAGGGAAGGCCGATGAGCAGTTCTTC. Its translation: CASSTWTGKADEQFF.

The chain recombines TRBV27 with TRBJ2-3; the match to TRBD2 covers 9 bases. CDR3 length: 16 amino acids. Trimming at V came to 4 bases and at J to 2 bases, leaving 7 bases not matched to a gene. Germline-derived CDR1 and CDR2 are MNHEY and SMNVEV (reference sequence). Here the CDR3 DNA reads TGTGCCAGCAGTTCTCCGCTAGCGGGATACACAGATACGCAGTATTTT. It specifies CASSSPLAGYTDTQYF.

The gene calls are TRBV5-6 and TRBJ2-1, with 9 bases that match TRBD1. CDR3 size: 17 residues. Germline V gene lookup returns CDR1 SGHDT and CDR2 YYEEEE. Trimming cost V 0 bases and J 5 bases; bases outside gene matches: 9. In DNA, the CDR3 is TGTGCCAGCAGCTTGGATCCGGGACAGGGACTTAACAATGAGCAGTTCTTC. Translated: CASSLDPGQGLNNEQFF.